This TCR beta chain was sequenced in a study of technical replicates of blood from a handful of donors. J lost 5 bases, V lost 4 bases, and 2 bases had no gene match. The CDR3 covers 13 residues. Germline V gene sequence: CDR1 LGHNA, CDR2 YSLEER. Sequencing used immunoSEQ multiplex PCR; TCRdb keeps in-frame clones, though not all of them. The sample shows about 70,000 clones, roughly 89% of them seen only once. This receptor was taken from a human donor in good health. This chain joins TRBV4-3 and TRBJ2-5; 9 positions agree with TRBD1. Sequencing was performed on T cells isolated from PBMCs. CDR3 nucleotides: TGCGCCAGCAGCCGAGACAGGGGGGAGACCCAGTACTTC. Translating it yields CASSRDRGETQYF.